Listed below are T cell receptor beta chains from one sample, sequenced in a study of blood T cell repertoires in COVID-19. Assay: immunoSEQ multiplex PCR; the TCRdb copy retains only in-frame clones and omits some. The table lists about 330,000 clones, more than 70% of them singletons. Source material: peripheral blood. The receptors originated from a woman aged 45-65 years with acute or convalescent COVID-19. Each CDR3 is given with its conserved first and last residue. The D gene is left open where the match is weak. Clone size is shown for a subset of rows, as once, few, many or a class of expanded clone.

V: TRBV5-1; size: -; J: TRBJ1-2; D: TRBD1; DNA: TGCGCCAGCAGCGTGACAGGGGAAATCTATGGCTACACCTTC; CDR3: CASSVTGEIYGYTF
V: TRBV10-3; size: -; J: TRBJ2-7; D: -; DNA: TGTGCCACCCATGGGGGGTTCGAGCAGTACTTC; CDR3: CATHGGFEQYF
V: TRBV7-2; size: -; J: TRBJ2-1; D: -; DNA: TGTGCCAGCAGTACCGATCTAGTCTATGAGCAGTTCTTC; CDR3: CASSTDLVYEQFF
V: TRBV19; size: once; J: TRBJ1-1; D: TRBD1; DNA: TGTGCCAGTAGTACCGACTCAGGGGGCTTGGGCACTGAAGCTTTCTTT; CDR3: CASSTDSGGLGTEAFF
V: TRBV24-1; size: -; J: TRBJ2-5; D: TRBD1; DNA: TGTGCCACCAGTGAGAGTGAGGGGGCCGGAGAGACCCAGTACTTC; CDR3: CATSESEGAGETQYF
V: TRBV30; size: -; J: TRBJ1-2; D: TRBD1; DNA: TGTGCCAGTACCGGGACAGGGGGCCCTCCAGGTGGCTACACCTTC; CDR3: CASTGTGGPPGGYTF
V: TRBV2; size: -; J: TRBJ2-3; D: TRBD1; DNA: TGTGCCAGCAGGGGGACAGGTCCCTCCACAGATACGCAGTATTTT; CDR3: CASRGTGPSTDTQYF
V: TRBV5-4; size: -; J: TRBJ2-1; D: TRBD2; DNA: TGTGCCAGCAGAAGTGGTAGCGGGATGTCCTACAATGAGCAGTTCTTC; CDR3: CASRSGSGMSYNEQFF
V: TRBV18; size: -; J: TRBJ1-6; D: -; DNA: TGTGCCAGCTCACCCTCAGGGCAGAATTCACCCCTCCACTTT; CDR3: CASSPSGQNSPLHF
V: TRBV5-6; size: -; J: TRBJ1-1; D: -; DNA: TGTGCCAGCAGCTTGTTCGGGGGTGGGTACACTGAAGCTTTCTTT; CDR3: CASSLFGGGYTEAFF
V: TRBV7-2; size: many; J: TRBJ1-2; D: -; DNA: TGTGCCAGCAGCTTAAGAACAGACTATGGCTACACCTTC; CDR3: CASSLRTDYGYTF
V: TRBV7-2; size: -; J: TRBJ1-2; D: TRBD1; DNA: TGTGCCAGCAGCTTAGTCGGCCCGGGACAGGGTAACCACTATGGCTACACCTTC; CDR3: CASSLVGPGQGNHYGYTF
V: TRBV5-1; size: once; J: TRBJ2-3; D: TRBD2; DNA: TGCGCCAGCAGACTACTAGCGGGAGAAGGGGATACGCAGTATTTT; CDR3: CASRLLAGEGDTQYF
V: TRBV7-8; size: -; J: TRBJ2-1; D: TRBD1; DNA: TGTGCCAGCAGCCCCCGGGACAGCTACAATGAGCAGTTCTTC; CDR3: CASSPRDSYNEQFF
V: TRBV7-8; size: -; J: TRBJ2-1; D: TRBD1; DNA: TGTGCCAGCAGCCGGGACAGGGCCCATGAGCAGTTCTTC; CDR3: CASSRDRAHEQFF
V: TRBV15; size: once; J: TRBJ2-1; D: TRBD2; DNA: TGTGCCACCAGCAGAGAACTAGCGGGAGGGTACAATGAGCAGTTCTTC; CDR3: CATSRELAGGYNEQFF
V: TRBV11-2; size: -; J: TRBJ2-5; D: TRBD1; DNA: TGTGCCAGCAGCAAAGGGGGCAGGGTGAAACAAGAGACCCAGTACTTC; CDR3: CASSKGGRVKQETQYF
V: TRBV6-5; size: -; J: TRBJ2-3; D: -; DNA: TGTGCCAGCAGTCCTCGGGTTCCCTCCACAGATACGCAGTATTTT; CDR3: CASSPRVPSTDTQYF